A selection of T cell receptor beta chains follows, all from one sample in a study of blood T cell repertoires in COVID-19. Data came from immunoSEQ multiplex PCR; TCRdb stores just in-frame clones and leaves some out. This table has roughly 100,000 clones, approximately 92% appearing once. The sample comprised peripheral blood. These receptors all stem from a woman aged 45-59 years with COVID-19, enrolled during active disease. CDR3s include the opening cysteine and the closing phenylalanine or tryptophan. D genes are given only for firm matches. For some rows the clone size is stated as once, few or many, or as a class when expanded; others skip it.

J gene | clone size | D gene | V gene | CDR3 protein | CDR3 DNA
TRBJ1-1 | once | . | TRBV19 | CASSMQGSNTEAFF | TGTGCCAGTAGTATGCAGGGGTCGAACACTGAAGCTTTCTTT
TRBJ1-2 | . | TRBD1 | TRBV10-2 | CASTGTDYGYTF | TGCGCCAGCACAGGGACAGACTATGGCTACACCTTC
TRBJ1-4 | . | . | TRBV7-2 | CASSSRGYRDGEKLFF | TGTGCCAGCAGCTCAAGGGGCTACAGGGATGGCGAAAAACTGTTTTTT
TRBJ1-3 | . | . | TRBV30 | CAWTQSAGNTIYF | TGTGCCTGGACCCAGTCCGCTGGAAACACCATATATTTT
TRBJ2-7 | . | . | TRBV11-2 | CASSLSPPQSRGLPYEQYF | TGTGCCAGCAGCTTAAGTCCCCCTCAGTCGCGGGGGCTTCCGTACGAGCAGTACTTC
TRBJ1-1 | . | . | TRBV15 | CATSRGNSWNTEAFF | TGTGCCACCAGCAGAGGGAACAGCTGGAACACTGAAGCTTTCTTT
TRBJ1-1 | few | . | TRBV13 | CASSFSTGNTEAFF | TGTGCCAGCAGCTTTTCTACAGGGAACACTGAAGCTTTCTTT
TRBJ2-2 | . | TRBD1 | TRBV9 | CASSVDRENTGELFF | TGTGCCAGCAGCGTTGACAGGGAAAATACCGGGGAGCTGTTTTTT
TRBJ1-5 | once | . | TRBV6-5 | CASTGLNNQPQHF | TGTGCCAGCACGGGACTCAACAATCAGCCCCAGCATTTT
TRBJ2-2 | . | TRBD1 | TRBV7-3 | CASSPRGQGATGELFF | TGTGCCAGCAGCCCACGCGGGCAGGGGGCCACCGGGGAGCTGTTTTTT
TRBJ1-3 | . | TRBD1 | TRBV5-1 | CASSQGASGNTIYF | TGCGCCAGCAGCCAGGGGGCGTCGGGAAACACCATATATTTT
TRBJ2-1 | few | . | TRBV24-1 | CATSDDGTPNHNEQFF | TGTGCCACCAGTGATGATGGGACACCAAATCACAATGAGCAGTTCTTC
TRBJ1-1 | . | . | TRBV19 | CASSNRMRAMNTEAFF | TGTGCCAGTAGTAATCGGATGCGGGCGATGAACACTGAAGCTTTCTTT
TRBJ1-2 | . | . | TRBV6-5 | CASSYGSGYTF | TGTGCCAGCAGTTACGGGAGTGGCTACACCTTC
TRBJ1-2 | . | . | TRBV6-6 | CASSMDRDRYGYTF | TGTGCCAGCAGTATGGACAGAGATCGCTATGGCTACACCTTC
TRBJ2-3 | . | . | TRBV7-9 | CASSPRVSTDTQYF | TGTGCCAGCAGCCCAAGAGTTAGCACAGATACGCAGTATTTT
TRBJ1-2 | . | . | TRBV4-3 | CASSHAPDRDYGYTF | TGCGCCAGCAGCCACGCTCCGGACAGAGACTATGGCTACACCTTC
TRBJ1-2 | . | TRBD1 | TRBV15 | CATSRGGTGSSNYGYTF | TGTGCCACCAGCAGAGGTGGGACAGGGAGTTCCAACTATGGCTACACCTTC
TRBJ2-3 | . | . | TRBV28 | CASRQLFTGLTDTQYF | TGTGCCAGCAGGCAGCTTTTTACAGGCCTCACAGATACGCAGTATTTT
TRBJ2-2 | once | . | TRBV19 | CASSVRVTGELFF | TGTGCCAGTAGTGTCAGGGTTACCGGGGAGCTGTTTTTT
TRBJ1-1 | . | TRBD1 | TRBV11-2 | CASSLGTVNTEAFF | TGTGCCAGCAGCTTGGGGACAGTGAACACTGAAGCTTTCTTT
TRBJ1-2 | . | . | TRBV6-5 | CASSLKYDTRASYTF | TGTGCCAGCAGTTTGAAGTACGACACCCGAGCCAGCTACACCTTC
TRBJ1-2 | . | TRBD1 | TRBV28 | CASSGTGPYTF | TGTGCCAGCAGCGGGACAGGGCCCTACACCTTC
TRBJ1-1 | . | TRBD1 | TRBV9 | CASSVGSLPGGYTEAFF | TGTGCCAGCAGCGTAGGATCCTTGCCAGGGGGTTATACTGAAGCTTTCTTT
TRBJ1-4 | once | TRBD1 | TRBV19 | CASSRRQGAGEKLFF | TGTGCCAGTAGTAGAAGACAGGGGGCAGGAGAAAAACTGTTTTTT
TRBJ1-6 | . | . | TRBV13 | CASSSLDRRYNSPLHF | TGTGCCAGCAGCTCCCTCGACAGGCGATATAATTCACCCCTCCACTTT
TRBJ1-2 | . | . | TRBV25-1 | CASSVGVYNYGYTF | TGTGCCAGCAGTGTAGGGGTTTACAACTATGGCTACACCTTC
TRBJ1-3 | . | . | TRBV28 | CASSSPGAIYF | TGTGCCAGCAGCTCCCCAGGGGCCATATATTTT
TRBJ2-5 | . | . | TRBV29-1 | CSVGQTAAQETQYF | TGCAGCGTTGGACAGACCGCTGCCCAAGAGACCCAGTACTTC
TRBJ1-2 | . | TRBD1 | TRBV7-2 | CASSLDRGLGYTF | TGTGCCAGCAGCTTAGACAGGGGATTGGGCTACACCTTC
TRBJ2-2 | . | TRBD2 | TRBV4-1 | CASSQDEAGGRIGELFF | TGCGCCAGCAGCCAAGATGAAGCGGGGGGGCGTATCGGGGAGCTGTTTTTT
TRBJ2-3 | . | TRBD1 | TRBV3-1/TRBV3-2 | CASSYRGRTDTQYF | TGTGCCAGCAGCTACAGGGGCCGCACAGATACGCAGTATTTT
TRBJ2-3 | . | . | TRBV11-3 | CASSFRQTGFTDTQYF | TGTGCCAGCAGCTTCCGCCAGACAGGATTCACAGATACGCAGTATTTT
TRBJ1-2 | . | TRBD1 | TRBV24-1 | CATSPRDRNYGYTF | TGTGCCACCAGTCCCCGGGACAGGAACTATGGCTACACCTTC
TRBJ1-5 | . | . | TRBV19 | CASKFQGLEPQHF | TGTGCCAGTAAATTTCAGGGGCTAGAGCCCCAGCATTTT
TRBJ1-6 | few | . | TRBV28 | CASSLAGSVNSPLHF | TGTGCCAGCAGTTTAGCAGGGTCAGTAAATTCACCCCTCCACTTT
TRBJ2-7 | . | . | TRBV18 | CASSPQRQTSYEQYF | TGTGCCAGCTCCCCCCAGCGACAGACGTCCTACGAGCAGTACTTC
TRBJ1-2 | . | TRBD1 | TRBV5-1 | CASSLAGTGDGYTF | TGCGCCAGCAGCTTGGCGGGGACAGGGGATGGCTACACCTTC
TRBJ1-5 | once | . | TRBV19 | CASSIYPITRVGNQPQHF | TGTGCCAGTAGTATTTATCCCATAACGAGGGTCGGCAATCAGCCCCAGCATTTT
TRBJ1-2 | . | . | TRBV11-2 | CASSLRGGLTNYGYTF | TGTGCCAGCAGCTTGAGAGGAGGTCTGACTAACTATGGCTACACCTTC
TRBJ1-6 | . | . | TRBV7-8 | CASSPSYGGGQNSPLHF | TGTGCCAGCAGCCCCTCATATGGCGGCGGGCAGAATTCACCCCTCCACTTT